The rows below give T cell receptor beta chains drawn from one sample of a study of T cell changes during pregnancy in multiple sclerosis. Clones were read by immunoSEQ multiplex PCR, and TCRdb kept only the in-frame ones, dropping some. The data hold 60,000 or so clones, with about nine tenths observed a single time. The sample here was peripheral blood, taken in the second trimester of pregnancy. The source of these receptors is a female donor in good health, enrolled as a control in a pregnancy study. CDR3s include the opening cysteine and the closing phenylalanine or tryptophan. D genes are given only for firm matches. For some rows the clone size is stated as once, few or many, or as a class when expanded; others skip it.

cdr3_nt | cdr3_aa | v_call | d_call | cdr3_length | clone_size | j_call
TGCGCCAGCAGCTTGTCGATCCAGGGGGCTGGACTAGCGGGACGTACAGATACGCAGTATTTT | CASSLSIQGAGLAGRTDTQYF | TRBV5-1 | TRBD2 | 21 | NA | TRBJ2-3
TGTGCCAGCAGCCGCCAAGCTAGGGCGGGGAACTACGAGCAGTACTTC | CASSRQARAGNYEQYF | TRBV9 | NA | 16 | NA | TRBJ2-7
TGTGCCAGCAGTTCGACAGGTGGGGATCAGCCCCAGCATTTT | CASSSTGGDQPQHF | TRBV2 | NA | 14 | NA | TRBJ1-5
TGTGCCAGCAGCTTCCGGGACCGGAGGGGCACTGAAGCTTTCTTT | CASSFRDRRGTEAFF | TRBV7-8 | NA | 15 | NA | TRBJ1-1
TGTGCCAGCAGCCCAAGGGGTTTCTTGGGCACTGAAGCTTTCTTT | CASSPRGFLGTEAFF | TRBV7-2 | NA | 15 | NA | TRBJ1-1
TGTGCCAGCAGTCCATCTTTGGGACTCAACCCTAACGATACGCAGTATTTT | CASSPSLGLNPNDTQYF | TRBV27 | NA | 17 | once | TRBJ2-3
TGTGCCAGCTCACCGGACAGAAACTATGGCTACACCTTC | CASSPDRNYGYTF | TRBV18 | NA | 13 | NA | TRBJ1-2
TGTGCCTGGATCCTTCTGGGGCAGGGGCGGGAGACCCAGTACTTC | CAWILLGQGRETQYF | TRBV30 | NA | 15 | NA | TRBJ2-5
TGTGCCAGCAGCCTCCAGTCCCCGCCGGAAGCTTTCTTT | CASSLQSPPEAFF | TRBV28 | NA | 13 | NA | TRBJ1-1
TGTGCCAGCAGCCTTCTAGCGGGGGGTTACAATGAGCAGTTCTTC | CASSLLAGGYNEQFF | TRBV6-5 | TRBD2 | 15 | NA | TRBJ2-1
TGTGCCAGCAGCTCGGGACAGCTTGGGGGTGAAGCTTTCTTT | CASSSGQLGGEAFF | TRBV7-6 | TRBD1 | 14 | NA | TRBJ1-1
TGTGCCAGCAGCGTTCCGGGACTTGAAGGCTACACCTTC | CASSVPGLEGYTF | TRBV5-6 | NA | 13 | NA | TRBJ1-2
TGTGCCAGCAGTCCCCGCCGACATGAAGTGATCAATGAGCAGTTCTTC | CASSPRRHEVINEQFF | TRBV2 | NA | 16 | NA | TRBJ2-1
TGTGCCAGCAGCCCCCTCCCTCTAGCGGGGGGTTTAGATACGCAGTATTTT | CASSPLPLAGGLDTQYF | TRBV11-2 | TRBD2 | 17 | NA | TRBJ2-3
TGTGCCAGCAGTGGCCCTGAGAACTATGGCTACACCTTC | CASSGPENYGYTF | TRBV6-1 | NA | 13 | NA | TRBJ1-2
TGTGCCAGCAGCACCTCTACGAACACTGAAGCTTTCTTT | CASSTSTNTEAFF | TRBV7-9 | NA | 13 | NA | TRBJ1-1
TGCGCCAGCAGCCGCAGCAGGACAGGTAAAGAAGATCAGCCCCAGCATTTT | CASSRSRTGKEDQPQHF | TRBV4-1 | TRBD1 | 17 | once | TRBJ1-5
TGTGCCAGCGGTCGGGGGGGACAAGAGACCCAGTACTTC | CASGRGGQETQYF | TRBV18 | TRBD2 | 13 | NA | TRBJ2-5
TGTGCCAGCAGTGATGGGTTGGACAGTAGGGAGCAGTTCTTC | CASSDGLDSREQFF | TRBV6-4 | NA | 14 | NA | TRBJ2-1
TGTGCCAGCTCACCCTCGGGAGTCACAGATACGCAGTATTTT | CASSPSGVTDTQYF | TRBV18 | NA | 14 | NA | TRBJ2-3
TGTGCCAGTAGTACTTTGATGACTAGCGGGAGTAATGAGCAGTTCTTC | CASSTLMTSGSNEQFF | TRBV19 | TRBD2 | 16 | NA | TRBJ2-1
TGTGCCACCCGGGTTAGTAGCACAGATACGCAGTATTTT | CATRVSSTDTQYF | TRBV15 | NA | 13 | once | TRBJ2-3
TGTGCCTGGAGTTCGACATCTTTTGGGGAAAAACTGTTTTTT | CAWSSTSFGEKLFF | TRBV30 | NA | 14 | NA | TRBJ1-4
TGTGCCAGCAGCCTGCTGGGAGGATCCCGCGAGCAGTACTTC | CASSLLGGSREQYF | TRBV5-4 | NA | 14 | medium-sized | TRBJ2-7
TGTGCCAGCACCACCGGGACTAGCGGGCCCCCAGAGACCCAGTACTTC | CASTTGTSGPPETQYF | TRBV2 | TRBD2 | 16 | NA | TRBJ2-5
TGTGCCAGCAGTGAAACTAGCGGGGGCACAGATACGCAGTATTTT | CASSETSGGTDTQYF | TRBV6-1 | TRBD2 | 15 | once | TRBJ2-3
TGTGCCACCAGCAGAGATCGTAGCGGTTCTCCCCCCGGGGAGCTGTTTTTT | CATSRDRSGSPPGELFF | TRBV15 | NA | 17 | NA | TRBJ2-2
TGTGCCTGGAGGGGGGGACAGGGGGCGGAGGGCTACACCTTC | CAWRGGQGAEGYTF | TRBV30 | TRBD1 | 14 | NA | TRBJ1-2
TGTGCCAGCAGCTGGACAATAGCGGGAAAGAACACCGGGGAGCTGTTTTTT | CASSWTIAGKNTGELFF | TRBV13 | TRBD2 | 17 | NA | TRBJ2-2
TGTGCCACCAGCACCTCCGGGACAGGGTCGAGCGGGAGACACACCGGGGAGCTGTTTTTT | CATSTSGTGSSGRHTGELFF | TRBV15 | NA | 20 | NA | TRBJ2-2
TGTGCCAGCAGCCAACAAACAGGCTCTGGGGCCAACGTCCTGACTTTC | CASSQQTGSGANVLTF | TRBV4-2 | NA | 16 | NA | TRBJ2-6
TGCAGCGGGACTAGCGGCGTCTCCTACGAGCAGTACTTC | CSGTSGVSYEQYF | TRBV29-1 | TRBD2 | 13 | once | TRBJ2-7
TGTGCCAGCAGCGTGGGGAGCTCCTATAATTCACCCCTCCACTTT | CASSVGSSYNSPLHF | TRBV6-5 | NA | 15 | once | TRBJ1-6
TGTGCCAGCAGCACCCTAGCGGGGGGGCCGAACAATGAGCAGTTCTTC | CASSTLAGGPNNEQFF | TRBV5-4 | TRBD2 | 16 | NA | TRBJ2-1
TGTGCCAGCAGTCTCCTAAATAATTCACCCCTCCACTTT | CASSLLNNSPLHF | TRBV27 | NA | 13 | NA | TRBJ1-6
TGTGCCAGCAGGCGGGGGGACTCCCTGTTATCCTATGGCTACACCTTC | CASRRGDSLLSYGYTF | TRBV7-9 | NA | 16 | once | TRBJ1-2
TGTGCCAGCAGCTCCCCAGGGACAGGGATCTACGAGCAGTACTTC | CASSSPGTGIYEQYF | TRBV13 | TRBD1 | 15 | NA | TRBJ2-7
TGTGCCAGCAGTCAACGGGGATTTCGGAGAAACACCATATATTTT | CASSQRGFRRNTIYF | TRBV6-1 | NA | 15 | NA | TRBJ1-3
TGCGCCAGCCACCGGGAGGTTCTTGGCTACACCTTC | CASHREVLGYTF | TRBV10-1 | NA | 12 | NA | TRBJ1-2
TGCGCCAGCAGCCTCGGAGGGCGGGGGCCTCTGAATGGCTACACCTTC | CASSLGGRGPLNGYTF | TRBV4-1 | NA | 16 | NA | TRBJ1-2
TGCAGTACAGGGTACACTGAAGCTTTCTTT | CSTGYTEAFF | TRBV20-1 | NA | 10 | NA | TRBJ1-1
TGTGCCGCGCGGTCGGACAGACTCAATCAGCCCCAGCATTTT | CAARSDRLNQPQHF | TRBV10-3 | NA | 14 | NA | TRBJ1-5
TGCGCCAGCGGAAGCGGGGGCCGCACAGATACGCAGTATTTT | CASGSGGRTDTQYF | TRBV5-1 | TRBD2 | 14 | NA | TRBJ2-3
TGTGCCAGCAGTTTATACGGGGGCGAGCAGTACTTC | CASSLYGGEQYF | TRBV28 | NA | 12 | NA | TRBJ2-7
TGCGCCAGCAGCCAAACAGGGGCAGTTGGCTACACCTTC | CASSQTGAVGYTF | TRBV4-1 | TRBD1 | 13 | NA | TRBJ1-2
TGTGCCAGCCCCATCACAGATACGCAGTATTTT | CASPITDTQYF | TRBV2 | NA | 11 | NA | TRBJ2-3
TGTGCCAGCAGGGCAGGGATGTCCTCTGAGCAGTACTTC | CASRAGMSSEQYF | TRBV25-1 | NA | 13 | NA | TRBJ2-7
TGTGCCAGCAGCATTACAGAGTTCTACGAGCAGTACTTC | CASSITEFYEQYF | TRBV7-9 | NA | 13 | NA | TRBJ2-7
TGTGCCAGCAGTTTTCCACCAGATAGCGGGGGAAACAATGAGCAGTTCTTC | CASSFPPDSGGNNEQFF | TRBV11-3 | TRBD2 | 17 | NA | TRBJ2-1
TGTGCCAGCAGTGCGGGTCCCCAAGCGGATACGCAGTATTTT | CASSAGPQADTQYF | TRBV6-4 | NA | 14 | NA | TRBJ2-3
TGTGCCAGCAGCTTCCTAGCGGGAGAAGGGACCGGGGAGCTGTTTTTT | CASSFLAGEGTGELFF | TRBV7-6 | TRBD2 | 16 | NA | TRBJ2-2
TGCAGCGTTGAAGATGGGCAGGGAAATGGAAACACCATATATTTT | CSVEDGQGNGNTIYF | TRBV29-1 | NA | 15 | NA | TRBJ1-3
TGCGCCAGCAGCCAAGTTACACTAGCGGGCTACGAGCAGTACTTC | CASSQVTLAGYEQYF | TRBV4-1 | TRBD2 | 15 | once | TRBJ2-7
TGTGCCAGCAGTTTATGGGGTTGGACTAGCGACAGCACCGGGGAGCTGTTTTTT | CASSLWGWTSDSTGELFF | TRBV28 | TRBD2 | 18 | NA | TRBJ2-2